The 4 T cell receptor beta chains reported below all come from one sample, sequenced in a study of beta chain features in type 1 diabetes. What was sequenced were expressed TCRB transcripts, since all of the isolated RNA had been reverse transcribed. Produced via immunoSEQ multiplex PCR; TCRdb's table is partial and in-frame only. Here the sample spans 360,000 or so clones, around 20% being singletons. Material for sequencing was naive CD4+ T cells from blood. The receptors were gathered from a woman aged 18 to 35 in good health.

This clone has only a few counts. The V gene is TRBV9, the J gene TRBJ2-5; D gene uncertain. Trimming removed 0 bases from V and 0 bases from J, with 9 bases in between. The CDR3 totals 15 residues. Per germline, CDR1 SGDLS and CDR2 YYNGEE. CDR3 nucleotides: TGTGCCAGCAGCGTAGGGTTTGGAGACCAAGAGACCCAGTACTTC. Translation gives CASSVGFGDQETQYF.

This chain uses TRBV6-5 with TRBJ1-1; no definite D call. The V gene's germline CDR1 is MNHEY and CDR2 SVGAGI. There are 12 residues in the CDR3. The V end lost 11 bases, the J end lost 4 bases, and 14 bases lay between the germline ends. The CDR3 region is CASRGSGTEAFF. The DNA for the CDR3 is TGTGCCTCCCGAGGATCGGGCACTGAAGCTTTCTTT.

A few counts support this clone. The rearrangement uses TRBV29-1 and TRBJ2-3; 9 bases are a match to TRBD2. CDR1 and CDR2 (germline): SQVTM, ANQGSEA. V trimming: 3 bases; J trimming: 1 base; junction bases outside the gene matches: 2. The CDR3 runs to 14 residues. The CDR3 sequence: CSVEVAGGTDTQYF. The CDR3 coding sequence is TGCAGCGTTGAGGTAGCGGGGGGCACAGATACGCAGTATTTT.

The CDR3 spells CASSFDRGPEQYF. CDR3 nucleotides: TGTGCCAGCAGCTTTGACAGGGGCCCCGAGCAGTACTTC. The chain uses TRBV5-6 and TRBJ2-7, with 8 positions matching TRBD1. Germline assignment: CDR1 SGHDT and CDR2 YYEEEE. The V segment lost 2 bases and the J segment 6 bases; nucleotides outside the gene matches: 4. The CDR3 is made up of 13 amino acids.